This T cell receptor beta chain was observed in a study of blood T cells in healthy people across ages (dated by TCRdb to the mid-2010s). General notes on the study: In model experiments, template switching captured roughly one uniquely barcoded TCR beta cDNA molecule for every two T cells. The study measured age-related changes in TCR beta repertoire diversity using deep sequencing normalized with unique cDNA molecular identifiers. The donors were divided into four age groups: young (average around 16 years), middle-aged (approximately 41), aged (about 61) and long-lived (roughly 82). For two donors (one aged 18 to 30 and one aged 80 or older), the study analyzed two additional independent replicas of 1 million unique cDNA reads from the same blood draw. Study-wide conclusions, independent of this receptor: Observed TCR beta diversity correlated strongly with the percentage of naive T cells measured by flow cytometry. Donor CMV infection status was unknown, potentially confounding age-related changes in expanded clonotypes. Estimates of total diversity based on one million sequenced T cells were regarded as lower bounds and as underestimates. Conclusive comparison of naive and antigen-experienced compartments was prevented by the profiling of bulk unsorted PBMCs. Observed TCR beta diversity per million T cells fell roughly linearly with age, and a significant reduction was already apparent by age about 36. The long-lived group showed more naive CD4+ T cells, fewer expanded clones and increased TCR diversity than the aged group, suggesting age selection.

Regarding this clonotype: This clone's antigen is unknown. The junction and the germline gene differ at one end; a read error may be behind it.

The CDR3 starts with the cysteine, ends with the phenylalanine, and has 14 residues. Here the CDR3 DNA is all that survives: 42 bases in frame from base 1. From the germline V gene, CDR1 is MGHRA and CDR2 is YSYEKL. Donors were about 36 systemically healthy Caucasian individuals from Russia aged roughly 6 to 90 years. Each donor gave 8 to 10 milliliters of peripheral blood, collected into EDTA-treated Vacutainer tubes. Ficoll-Paque density-gradient centrifugation was used to isolate PBMCs, with at least 6 million per sample. Trizol reagent was used to extract total RNA from PBMCs, with at least 5 micrograms per sample. For every donor, an aliquot of PBMCs went through flow cytometry to measure the percentages of naive CD45RAhigh/CD27high T cells. Libraries were built with 5' RACE. Reads for this sample came from an Illumina HiSeq 2500. A second about 7 to 11 cycle PCR used a sample-barcoded 5' primer and a J-beta primer mix. Each TCR beta cDNA molecule received a unique molecular identifier from a template-switch 5' adaptor carrying 12 random nucleotides. At least 3 million CDR3-containing paired-end reads were obtained from each sample. The Mint cDNA synthesis kit, primed by a TRBC-specific oligonucleotide, was used to synthesize first-strand cDNA from all RNA. Following uracil-DNA glycosylase treatment, a first 18-cycle PCR with universal primers M1SS and BC2_uni_R was performed on all cDNA. In the authors' own workflow: For normalization, 1 million high-quality reads, each with a distinct molecular identifier, were randomly selected from each sample. Instead of being binned into consensus sequences, reads with shared molecular identifiers were discarded. MiTCR, set to a Q25 quality threshold and the strictest error-elimination algorithm, was used for CDR3 identification, clonotype clustering and error correction. Lower-bound total TCR beta diversity was estimated with a nonparametric unseen species model using Euler transformation. The public reads were reanalyzed by TCRdb: fastp trimming at Q25, MiXCR alignment, in-frame beta chains only. CDR3 protein sequences are deduplicated, and each keeps its most common genes and DNA. TCRdb's processing, not the authors', yielded these V and J calls. Here the sample has around 800,000 distinct CDR3 sequences; under 30% occur a single time. Jointly, the top ten make up under 3% of the sample.

Another study also made use of these data, one on T cells of mothers and their children. As described in the second report: Nine systemically healthy Caucasian individuals served as donors, namely three mothers together with their six children. cDNA synthesis used all of the extracted RNA, with 1.5 ug of RNA in each 15 ul reaction. In the second PCR, the M1S primer introduced both the sample barcodes and 2-4 random nucleotides. Over 10 million TCR beta CDR3 reads came from each mother, compared with some 3.1 million reads from each child. TCR recombination output is similarly shaped by thymic selection in related and unrelated pairs, with a minor effect exerted by inherited differences. Normalized repertoire overlap was always slightly but never significantly higher in related than unrelated mother-child pairs. Persistent microchimeric T cell clones were not detected, at a sensitivity of about 100 clones per million clonotypes. Deep NGS was used in the study to compare the TCR beta repertoires of mothers and children and to look for features that separate related mother-child pairs from unrelated individuals. The mean age was about 40 +/- 4 years for the mothers and approximately 11 +/- 4 years for the children. After adapters were ligated using NEBNext reagents, the libraries underwent 100+100 nt paired-end sequencing on an Illumina HiSeq 2000. Mother and child libraries were prepared a month apart and sequenced in separate runs to prevent cross-contamination. Each donor had between 500,000 and 2,000,000 distinct TCR beta clonotypes identified. Naive TCR beta clonotypes were estimated from low-frequency clonotypes matched to each donor's FACS-determined naive share, without sorting.

The TCR was taken from a boy aged 10-17 years in good health. The sequencing sample was made of blood. The chain couples TRBV4-1 to TRBJ1-4; the D gene assignment is ambiguous. The nucleotide sequence reads as follows: TGCGCCAGCAGCCAAGAATCGACGGGTGTAGCTTTAGCCTTT. Its protein product is CASSQESTGVALAF.